A selection of T cell receptor beta chains follows, all from one sample in a study of chemoradiotherapy in HPV16-positive cancers. The method was immunoSEQ multiplex PCR; TCRdb's version includes in-frame clones alone and lacks a portion of them. The sample yields 6,200 or so clones, 81% seen once. The sample in question was tumor tissue, obtained from a patient who underwent chemoradiotherapy. Receptors were obtained from a human donor with HPV-associated anogenital cancer. Each CDR3 is given with its conserved first and last residue. Fields, in order: V gene, clone size, J gene, D gene, CDR3 protein, CDR3 DNA. A D gene is named only where the DNA matches it firmly. Expanded clones are given a class, and other clones once, few, many or no size at all.

TRBV7-2,-,TRBJ2-2,TRBD2,CASSNIAGKNTGELFF,TGTGCCAGCAGCAACATAGCGGGGAAGAACACCGGGGAGCTGTTTTTT
TRBV29-1,-,TRBJ2-2,-,CSVDGGTGELFF,TGCAGCGTTGACGGGGGAACCGGGGAGCTGTTTTTT
TRBV30,-,TRBJ1-6,-,CAGSLGAYNSPLHF,TGTGCCGGGTCCCTAGGGGCGTATAATTCACCCCTCCACTTT
TRBV7-9,-,TRBJ1-3,-,CASSQDGGTGNTIYF,TGTGCCAGCAGCCAGGACGGGGGGACTGGAAACACCATATATTTT
TRBV19,few,TRBJ2-4,-,CASSGVAPSANIQYF,TGTGCCAGTAGTGGCGTAGCGCCGAGCGCGAACATTCAGTACTTC
TRBV27,-,TRBJ1-2,-,CASSLLGVGGYTF,TGTGCCAGCAGTTTACTCGGAGTCGGAGGCTACACCTTC
TRBV19,-,TRBJ2-1,TRBD2,CASSMTSGRRGEQFF,TGTGCCAGTAGTATGACTAGCGGGAGAAGAGGTGAGCAGTTCTTC
TRBV28,-,TRBJ2-1,TRBD1,CASRSAGGLSYNEQFF,TGTGCCAGCAGATCCGCAGGGGGCTTATCCTACAATGAGCAGTTCTTC
TRBV9,-,TRBJ2-2,-,CASSVVLGGELFF,TGTGCCAGCAGCGTAGTACTGGGCGGGGAGCTGTTTTTT
TRBV11-2,-,TRBJ1-3,-,CASSLTSGTKTGNTIYF,TGTGCCAGCAGCTTAACTTCCGGGACCAAAACCGGCAACACCATATATTTT
TRBV19,-,TRBJ2-2,TRBD2,CASSIQGRGGRVGELFF,TGTGCCAGTAGTATTCAGGGTCGGGGGGGGCGCGTCGGGGAGCTGTTTTTT
TRBV11-3,-,TRBJ2-2,-,CASSFGQYTGELFF,TGTGCCAGCAGCTTCGGGCAGTACACCGGGGAGCTGTTTTTT
TRBV6-1,-,TRBJ1-3,-,CASSLIVSGNTIYF,TGTGCCAGCTCGCTGATAGTCTCTGGAAACACCATATATTTT
TRBV5-4,-,TRBJ2-7,TRBD2,CASSSGTKTYEQYF,TGTGCCAGCAGCTCCGGGACTAAGACCTACGAGCAGTACTTC
TRBV19,-,TRBJ1-5,-,CASSGVNSNQPQHF,TGTGCCAGTAGCGGCGTGAATAGCAATCAGCCCCAGCATTTT
TRBV28,-,TRBJ1-4,-,CASNPTGLATNEKLFF,TGTGCCAGCAACCCCACAGGCCTTGCAACTAATGAAAAACTGTTTTTT
TRBV2,-,TRBJ1-3,-,CASRAGGEGNTIYF,TGTGCCAGCAGAGCGGGGGGAGAAGGAAACACCATATATTTT
TRBV5-5,-,TRBJ2-7,-,CASSLNGYYEQYF,TGTGCCAGCAGCTTAAACGGTTACTACGAGCAGTACTTC
TRBV5-4,-,TRBJ1-6,TRBD1,CASSQLPGTGNSPLHF,TGTGCCAGCAGCCAACTTCCCGGGACAGGGAATTCACCCCTCCACTTT
TRBV27,few,TRBJ1-1,-,CASRTPGWNTEAFF,TGTGCCAGCAGGACGCCGGGGTGGAACACTGAAGCTTTCTTT
TRBV19,few,TRBJ1-2,-,CASRKGMHGYTF,TGTGCCAGTAGAAAGGGGATGCATGGCTACACCTTC
TRBV7-5,-,TRBJ1-5,-,CARSLAPSNQPQHF,TGTGCCAGAAGCTTAGCGCCAAGCAATCAGCCCCAGCATTTT
TRBV21-1,-,TRBJ1-2,-,CASITPPGQAGYTF,TGTGCCAGCATCACCCCTCCGGGACAGGCGGGCTACACCTTC
TRBV18,few,TRBJ2-5,-,CASSGTRETQYF,TGTGCCAGCTCAGGGACACGGGAGACCCAGTACTTC
TRBV4-2,-,TRBJ2-2,TRBD2,CASSQTAGTSGSSGELFF,TGTGCCAGCAGCCAAACAGCCGGGACTAGCGGGAGTTCGGGGGAGCTGTTTTTT
TRBV4-3,-,TRBJ1-2,-,CASSPRGGGAYGYTF,TGCGCCAGCAGCCCACGGGGCGGGGGGGCCTATGGCTACACCTTC
TRBV6-5,-,TRBJ1-2,-,CASRPLRGYGYTF,TGTGCCAGCAGGCCCCTTCGGGGCTATGGCTACACCTTC
TRBV1,-,TRBJ2-1,-,CTSSHPTSSYNEQFF,TGCACCAGCAGCCATCCAACTAGCAGTTACAATGAGCAGTTCTTC
TRBV19,-,TRBJ1-5,-,CASSILGSRPQHF,TGTGCCAGTAGTATTTTGGGGTCGCGGCCCCAGCATTTT
TRBV10-2,-,TRBJ2-3,TRBD2,CASSTVSGGSTDTQYF,TGCGCCAGCAGCACCGTGAGCGGGGGGAGCACAGATACGCAGTATTTT
TRBV10-3,-,TRBJ2-6,-,CAISELPGHTSGANVLTF,TGTGCCATCAGTGAACTCCCGGGACATACCTCTGGGGCCAACGTCCTGACTTTC
TRBV29-1,-,TRBJ1-1,-,CSVAGTAFEAFF,TGCAGCGTGGCCGGGACGGCCTTTGAAGCTTTCTTT
TRBV19,-,TRBJ1-5,-,CATNLDRNQPQHF,TGTGCCACCAACCTCGACAGAAATCAGCCCCAGCATTTT
TRBV2,-,TRBJ2-7,-,CASNRAYEQYF,TGTGCCAGCAACCGGGCCTACGAGCAGTACTTC
TRBV7-2,-,TRBJ2-5,TRBD2,CASSLASGGGRETQYF,TGTGCCAGCAGCTTAGCGTCGGGGGGGGGCCGGGAGACCCAGTACTTC
TRBV29-1,few,TRBJ1-2,TRBD1,CSVEHRGGNYGYTF,TGCAGCGTTGAACACAGGGGCGGGAACTATGGCTACACCTTC
TRBV28,-,TRBJ2-1,-,CASTPGAFFNNEQFF,TGTGCCAGCACCCCGGGGGCCTTCTTTAACAATGAGCAGTTCTTC
TRBV6-1,-,TRBJ2-7,-,CASSLEQGRAYEQYF,TGTGCCAGCAGTTTAGAGCAGGGGAGAGCCTACGAGCAGTACTTC
TRBV4-3,-,TRBJ1-1,-,CASSPEMNTEAFF,TGCGCCAGCAGCCCAGAGATGAACACTGAAGCTTTCTTT
TRBV29-1,-,TRBJ2-1,-,CSVERSGPSYNEQFF,TGCAGCGTTGAAAGAAGTGGACCCTCCTACAATGAGCAGTTCTTC
TRBV18,-,TRBJ1-1,-,CASSGENTEAFF,TGTGCCAGCTCAGGGGAGAACACTGAAGCTTTCTTT
TRBV21-1,-,TRBJ2-5,-,CASSKNKGAQETQYF,TGTGCCAGCAGCAAAAACAAGGGGGCTCAAGAGACCCAGTACTTC
TRBV5-1,once,TRBJ2-3,TRBD2,CASSLGLAGGLTDTQYF,TGCGCCAGCAGCTTGGGACTAGCGGGGGGACTCACAGATACGCAGTATTTT
TRBV29-1,-,TRBJ1-1,-,CSVQGNTEAFF,TGCAGCGTACAGGGGAACACTGAAGCTTTCTTT
TRBV18,-,TRBJ2-7,TRBD1,CASSSGTGGYEQYF,TGTGCCAGCTCCTCCGGGACAGGGGGCTACGAGCAGTACTTC
TRBV27,-,TRBJ2-2,-,CASKPRASNTGELFF,TGTGCCAGCAAACCCCGGGCCTCGAACACCGGGGAGCTGTTTTTT
TRBV4-1,-,TRBJ1-2,-,CASSQDRHRQGYGYTF,TGCGCCAGCAGCCAAGATCGCCACCGCCAGGGCTATGGCTACACCTTC
TRBV7-2,-,TRBJ2-7,-,CASSLFVGSSSYEQYF,TGTGCCAGCAGCTTATTTGTGGGTTCTAGCTCCTACGAGCAGTACTTC
TRBV20-1,-,TRBJ2-3,-,CSAVQGHQQYF,TGCAGTGCTGTACAGGGCCACCAGCAGTATTTT
TRBV6-5,once,TRBJ1-2,-,CASSYDRNYGYTF,TGTGCCAGCAGTTACGACAGGAACTATGGCTACACCTTC